This T cell receptor (beta chain) was recorded in a study of neurological immune-mediated disorders. Findings and caveats of the study: The multiple sclerosis repertoire cluster had no clinical or MRI feature associated with it. The highest TCR clonal expansion occurred in HTLV-1-associated myelopathy; multiple sclerosis fell below healthy controls.

Unsorted libraries used 2 million PBMCs kept at -80 degrees C. Template-switch 5'RACE cDNA synthesis added a 10-nucleotide unique molecular identifier. TCRdb passed the 5' RACE reads through MiXCR, listing each CDR3 protein once. The sample holds about 70,000 distinct CDR3 sequences, 4.8% seen once. V lost 2 bases, J lost 7 bases, and 9 bases lay in between. Germline V gives CDR1 MNHNS, CDR2 SASEGT. The CDR3 is made up of 13 amino acids. This clonotype appeared many times. Its target is unknown. The sample comprised PBMCs. The sequence was obtained from a woman between 65 and 79 years old with multiple sclerosis. The chain couples TRBV6-1 to TRBJ2-1; D may be TRBD2 (5 bases). The CDR3 nucleotides are TGTGCCAGCAGTGAACTAGCTTTTAATGAGCAGTTCTTC. Its protein is CASSELAFNEQFF.